This is a list of T cell receptor beta chains from one sample in a study of T cell responses to AZD1222 COVID-19 vaccine. The method was immunoSEQ multiplex PCR; TCRdb's version includes in-frame clones alone and lacks a portion of them. The table has about 37,000 clones, about 88% seen once. The sequences come from peripheral blood, collected on day 0 of AZD1222 vaccination. The source is an adult in good health. CDR3s include the opening cysteine and the closing phenylalanine or tryptophan. The D gene is left open where the match is weak. Where a row states a size, it is once, few, many or the class of an expanded clone; other rows omit it.

d_call: TRBD1; v_call: TRBV6-5; clone_size: -; cdr3_length: 15; j_call: TRBJ2-1; cdr3_aa: CASSRTGGTYNEQFF; cdr3_nt: TGTGCCAGCAGTCGGACAGGGGGGACCTACAATGAGCAGTTCTTC
d_call: TRBD2; v_call: TRBV7-3; clone_size: -; cdr3_length: 16; j_call: TRBJ2-1; cdr3_aa: CASSRTGLGLGNEQFF; cdr3_nt: TGTGCCAGCAGCCGCACTGGACTAGGATTGGGGAATGAGCAGTTCTTC
d_call: TRBD1; v_call: TRBV19; clone_size: once; cdr3_length: 15; j_call: TRBJ2-1; cdr3_aa: CASSGGTGGYNEQFF; cdr3_nt: TGTGCCAGTAGTGGGGGGACAGGGGGCTACAATGAGCAGTTCTTC
d_call: -; v_call: TRBV28; clone_size: -; cdr3_length: 14; j_call: TRBJ1-4; cdr3_aa: CASSPGPRNEKLFF; cdr3_nt: TGTGCCAGCAGTCCGGGACCAAGAAATGAAAAACTGTTTTTT
d_call: TRBD1; v_call: TRBV4-1; clone_size: -; cdr3_length: 16; j_call: TRBJ1-2; cdr3_aa: CASSQDRLQGFYGYTF; cdr3_nt: TGCGCCAGCAGCCAAGATCGTTTACAGGGGTTCTATGGCTACACCTTC
d_call: -; v_call: TRBV12-3/TRBV12-4; clone_size: -; cdr3_length: 13; j_call: TRBJ1-2; cdr3_aa: CASRRTVNYGYTF; cdr3_nt: TGTGCCAGCAGGCGGACAGTGAACTATGGCTACACCTTC
d_call: -; v_call: TRBV5-1; clone_size: -; cdr3_length: 12; j_call: TRBJ1-2; cdr3_aa: CASSLEGGGYTF; cdr3_nt: TGCGCCAGCAGCTTGGAAGGTGGGGGCTACACCTTC
d_call: TRBD2; v_call: TRBV19; clone_size: -; cdr3_length: 14; j_call: TRBJ2-1; cdr3_aa: CASSIGPGGNEQFF; cdr3_nt: TGTGCCAGTAGTATAGGGCCGGGGGGCAATGAGCAGTTCTTC
d_call: -; v_call: TRBV27; clone_size: -; cdr3_length: 13; j_call: TRBJ1-5; cdr3_aa: CASSLGPFQPQHF; cdr3_nt: TGTGCCAGCAGTTTAGGGCCGTTTCAGCCCCAGCATTTT
d_call: -; v_call: TRBV27; clone_size: -; cdr3_length: 14; j_call: TRBJ1-1; cdr3_aa: CASGPWLPNTEAFF; cdr3_nt: TGTGCCAGCGGGCCGTGGCTCCCGAACACTGAAGCTTTCTTT
d_call: TRBD2; v_call: TRBV10-3; clone_size: once; cdr3_length: 18; j_call: TRBJ2-1; cdr3_aa: CAISEEDSGGESYNEQFF; cdr3_nt: TGTGCCATCAGTGAGGAGGATAGCGGGGGGGAATCCTACAATGAGCAGTTCTTC
d_call: TRBD2; v_call: TRBV4-3; clone_size: -; cdr3_length: 16; j_call: TRBJ2-1; cdr3_aa: CASSLSGGASYNEQFF; cdr3_nt: TGCGCCAGCAGCCTTAGCGGGGGGGCCTCCTACAATGAGCAGTTCTTC
d_call: -; v_call: TRBV24-1; clone_size: -; cdr3_length: 14; j_call: TRBJ1-3; cdr3_aa: CAAPRLVGGNTIYF; cdr3_nt: TGTGCCGCACCGCGTCTCGTTGGAGGAAACACCATATATTTT
d_call: -; v_call: TRBV27; clone_size: -; cdr3_length: 12; j_call: TRBJ2-5; cdr3_aa: CAIPILQETQYF; cdr3_nt: TGTGCCATCCCAATTTTACAAGAGACCCAGTACTTC
d_call: -; v_call: TRBV28; clone_size: -; cdr3_length: 15; j_call: TRBJ2-5; cdr3_aa: CASSQPTGIGETQYF; cdr3_nt: TGTGCCAGCAGCCAACCCACAGGAATCGGAGAGACCCAGTACTTC
d_call: -; v_call: TRBV7-9; clone_size: -; cdr3_length: 15; j_call: TRBJ1-1; cdr3_aa: CASSLLSGVGTEAFF; cdr3_nt: TGTGCCAGCAGCTTGCTTTCGGGGGTGGGAACTGAAGCTTTCTTT
d_call: -; v_call: TRBV30; clone_size: -; cdr3_length: 13; j_call: TRBJ1-4; cdr3_aa: CAWTRGSNEKLFF; cdr3_nt: TGTGCCTGGACTCGGGGCTCTAATGAAAAACTGTTTTTT
d_call: TRBD2; v_call: TRBV28; clone_size: -; cdr3_length: 15; j_call: TRBJ2-3; cdr3_aa: CASATSGRVGDTQYF; cdr3_nt: TGTGCCAGCGCTACTAGCGGGAGGGTGGGAGATACGCAGTATTTT
d_call: -; v_call: TRBV5-1; clone_size: once; cdr3_length: 13; j_call: TRBJ1-2; cdr3_aa: CASSFEGIRGYTF; cdr3_nt: TGCGCCAGCAGCTTCGAGGGGATCCGGGGCTACACCTTC
d_call: TRBD1; v_call: TRBV27; clone_size: -; cdr3_length: 17; j_call: TRBJ1-2; cdr3_aa: CASSPQGVRLANYGYTF; cdr3_nt: TGTGCCAGCAGTCCCCAGGGGGTCCGCCTAGCTAACTATGGCTACACCTTC
d_call: -; v_call: TRBV3-1/TRBV3-2; clone_size: -; cdr3_length: 15; j_call: TRBJ2-2; cdr3_aa: CASSQDSSVTGELFF; cdr3_nt: TGTGCCAGCAGCCAAGATTCGAGCGTCACCGGGGAGCTGTTTTTT
d_call: TRBD2; v_call: TRBV28; clone_size: -; cdr3_length: 15; j_call: TRBJ2-5; cdr3_aa: CASSWGGAAQETQYF; cdr3_nt: TGTGCCAGCAGTTGGGGAGGGGCAGCACAAGAGACCCAGTACTTC
d_call: -; v_call: TRBV4-1; clone_size: -; cdr3_length: 15; j_call: TRBJ2-3; cdr3_aa: CASSQGGGSGDTQYF; cdr3_nt: TGCGCCAGCAGCCAAGGGGGTGGGTCCGGAGATACGCAGTATTTT
d_call: -; v_call: TRBV19; clone_size: -; cdr3_length: 13; j_call: TRBJ1-2; cdr3_aa: CASRERGVYGYTF; cdr3_nt: TGTGCCAGTAGGGAGAGAGGAGTCTATGGCTACACCTTC
d_call: -; v_call: TRBV19; clone_size: once; cdr3_length: 16; j_call: TRBJ1-2; cdr3_aa: CASTPSGARSDYGYTF; cdr3_nt: TGTGCCAGTACCCCCTCAGGGGCGCGGTCGGACTATGGCTACACCTTC
d_call: TRBD1; v_call: TRBV5-1; clone_size: -; cdr3_length: 14; j_call: TRBJ1-5; cdr3_aa: CASSLLGRGQPQHF; cdr3_nt: TGCGCCAGCAGCTTGCTGGGCAGGGGGCAGCCCCAGCATTTT
d_call: -; v_call: TRBV7-9; clone_size: -; cdr3_length: 11; j_call: TRBJ2-2; cdr3_aa: CASSQLGELFF; cdr3_nt: TGTGCCAGCAGTCAACTTGGGGAGCTGTTTTTT
d_call: -; v_call: TRBV11-3; clone_size: -; cdr3_length: 14; j_call: TRBJ2-5; cdr3_aa: CASSLESADETQYF; cdr3_nt: TGTGCCAGCAGCTTGGAGAGCGCCGACGAGACCCAGTACTTC
d_call: -; v_call: TRBV6-5; clone_size: -; cdr3_length: 14; j_call: TRBJ1-5; cdr3_aa: CASSLRTSGQPQHF; cdr3_nt: TGTGCCAGCAGTCTCCGGACCTCAGGGCAGCCCCAGCATTTT
d_call: -; v_call: TRBV28; clone_size: -; cdr3_length: 12; j_call: TRBJ2-7; cdr3_aa: CASSPVGYEQYF; cdr3_nt: TGTGCCAGCAGTCCGGTGGGGTACGAGCAGTACTTC
d_call: TRBD1; v_call: TRBV30; clone_size: few; cdr3_length: 16; j_call: TRBJ1-2; cdr3_aa: CASSGMGDRGESGYTF; cdr3_nt: TGTGCCTCCTCTGGCATGGGGGACAGGGGAGAGTCTGGCTACACCTTC
d_call: -; v_call: TRBV20-1; clone_size: -; cdr3_length: 11; j_call: TRBJ2-1; cdr3_aa: CSAILTLIQFF; cdr3_nt: TGCAGTGCTATTCTCACCCTGATTCAGTTCTTC
d_call: -; v_call: TRBV5-6; clone_size: few; cdr3_length: 11; j_call: TRBJ1-2; cdr3_aa: CASSLEYGYTF; cdr3_nt: TGTGCCAGCAGCTTGGAGTATGGCTACACCTTC
d_call: -; v_call: TRBV6-5; clone_size: once; cdr3_length: 11; j_call: TRBJ2-4; cdr3_aa: CASSYEDIQYF; cdr3_nt: TGTGCCAGCAGTTATGAGGACATTCAGTACTTC
d_call: TRBD1; v_call: TRBV28; clone_size: -; cdr3_length: 15; j_call: TRBJ1-1; cdr3_aa: CASSGLDRVGAEAFF; cdr3_nt: TGTGCCAGCAGTGGTCTAGACAGGGTTGGGGCTGAAGCTTTCTTT
d_call: -; v_call: TRBV5-1; clone_size: -; cdr3_length: 16; j_call: TRBJ2-4; cdr3_aa: CASSLTSSGVKNIQYF; cdr3_nt: TGCGCCAGCAGCTTGACCAGTTCGGGGGTCAAAAACATTCAGTACTTC
d_call: TRBD1; v_call: TRBV4-1; clone_size: few; cdr3_length: 17; j_call: TRBJ1-6; cdr3_aa: CASSLPPGRGLNSPLHF; cdr3_nt: TGCGCCAGCAGCCTTCCCCCCGGCAGGGGGCTTAATTCACCCCTCCACTTT
d_call: TRBD2; v_call: TRBV5-1; clone_size: -; cdr3_length: 19; j_call: TRBJ2-2; cdr3_aa: CASSLGRGGLAGNTGELFF; cdr3_nt: TGCGCCAGCAGCTTGGGACGAGGGGGACTAGCGGGGAACACCGGGGAGCTGTTTTTT
d_call: TRBD1; v_call: TRBV28; clone_size: -; cdr3_length: 15; j_call: TRBJ2-7; cdr3_aa: CASSLGQGYFYEQYF; cdr3_nt: TGTGCCAGCAGTTTAGGACAGGGATACTTCTACGAGCAGTACTTC
d_call: -; v_call: TRBV19; clone_size: -; cdr3_length: 15; j_call: TRBJ2-5; cdr3_aa: CASSIDSGGGETQYF; cdr3_nt: TGTGCCAGTAGTATAGATTCGGGGGGCGGGGAGACCCAGTACTTC
d_call: -; v_call: TRBV30; clone_size: few; cdr3_length: 14; j_call: TRBJ1-2; cdr3_aa: CAWSVRLNNYGYTF; cdr3_nt: TGTGCCTGGAGTGTACGACTAAATAACTATGGCTACACCTTC
d_call: TRBD2; v_call: TRBV11-2; clone_size: -; cdr3_length: 15; j_call: TRBJ2-5; cdr3_aa: CASSQGLAGVETQYF; cdr3_nt: TGTGCCAGCAGCCAGGGACTAGCGGGAGTCGAGACCCAGTACTTC
d_call: -; v_call: TRBV2; clone_size: few; cdr3_length: 15; j_call: TRBJ2-5; cdr3_aa: CASRDLWAGEETQYF; cdr3_nt: TGTGCCAGCAGGGATTTATGGGCAGGGGAAGAGACCCAGTACTTC
d_call: TRBD1; v_call: TRBV7-9; clone_size: -; cdr3_length: 17; j_call: TRBJ2-7; cdr3_aa: CASGLGQGSSISYEQYF; cdr3_nt: TGTGCCAGCGGCCTCGGACAGGGGTCCTCCATATCCTACGAGCAGTACTTC
d_call: TRBD2; v_call: TRBV7-2; clone_size: -; cdr3_length: 15; j_call: TRBJ2-1; cdr3_aa: CASSPGTSGYNEQFF; cdr3_nt: TGTGCCAGCAGCCCCGGGACTAGCGGCTACAATGAGCAGTTCTTC
d_call: -; v_call: TRBV27; clone_size: -; cdr3_length: 18; j_call: TRBJ1-6; cdr3_aa: CASSLSIPRDAYNSPLHF; cdr3_nt: TGTGCCAGCAGTTTATCGATCCCCCGGGACGCCTATAATTCACCCCTCCACTTT
d_call: -; v_call: TRBV7-3; clone_size: once; cdr3_length: 15; j_call: TRBJ1-1; cdr3_aa: CASSLLGQGNTEAFF; cdr3_nt: TGTGCCAGCAGCTTACTGGGGCAGGGGAACACTGAAGCTTTCTTT
d_call: -; v_call: TRBV11-2; clone_size: -; cdr3_length: 16; j_call: TRBJ2-2; cdr3_aa: CASVRVLQRTTGELFF; cdr3_nt: TGTGCCAGCGTAAGAGTGCTCCAACGAACCACCGGGGAGCTGTTTTTT
d_call: -; v_call: TRBV11-2; clone_size: -; cdr3_length: 15; j_call: TRBJ1-3; cdr3_aa: CASSALTGAGNTIYF; cdr3_nt: TGTGCCAGCAGCGCACTAACAGGAGCTGGAAACACCATATATTTT
d_call: TRBD1; v_call: TRBV18; clone_size: -; cdr3_length: 15; j_call: TRBJ2-7; cdr3_aa: CASSPQKGQGYEQYF; cdr3_nt: TGTGCCAGCTCACCTCAGAAAGGACAGGGCTACGAGCAGTACTTC
d_call: -; v_call: TRBV7-9; clone_size: -; cdr3_length: 16; j_call: TRBJ2-1; cdr3_aa: CASSGRDAGTTNEQFF; cdr3_nt: TGTGCCAGCAGCGGGCGTGATGCAGGGACGACGAATGAGCAGTTCTTC
d_call: -; v_call: TRBV30; clone_size: few; cdr3_length: 13; j_call: TRBJ1-5; cdr3_aa: CAWTRGSNQPQHF; cdr3_nt: TGTGCCTGGACGAGAGGGAGCAATCAGCCCCAGCATTTT
d_call: -; v_call: TRBV28; clone_size: -; cdr3_length: 15; j_call: TRBJ1-2; cdr3_aa: CASRRVGPAVGGYTF; cdr3_nt: TGTGCCAGCAGAAGGGTTGGGCCCGCGGTAGGAGGCTACACCTTC
d_call: -; v_call: TRBV18; clone_size: -; cdr3_length: 12; j_call: TRBJ2-5; cdr3_aa: CASSPPERTQYF; cdr3_nt: TGTGCCAGCTCACCACCGGAACGGACCCAGTACTTC
d_call: -; v_call: TRBV5-1; clone_size: -; cdr3_length: 14; j_call: TRBJ1-2; cdr3_aa: CASSSTEGNYGYTF; cdr3_nt: TGCGCCAGCAGCTCGACCGAAGGGAACTATGGCTACACCTTC